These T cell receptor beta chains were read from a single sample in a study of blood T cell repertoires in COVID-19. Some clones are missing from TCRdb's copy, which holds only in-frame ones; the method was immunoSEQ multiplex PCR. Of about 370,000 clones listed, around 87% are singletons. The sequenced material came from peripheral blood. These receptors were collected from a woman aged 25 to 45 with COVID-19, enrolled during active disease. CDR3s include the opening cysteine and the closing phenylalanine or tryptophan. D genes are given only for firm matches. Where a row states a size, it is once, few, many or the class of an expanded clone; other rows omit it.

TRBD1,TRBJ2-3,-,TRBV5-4,TGTGCCAGCAGCACCGACAGGGGGCTCTTGAGGGATACGCAGTATTTT,CASSTDRGLLRDTQYF
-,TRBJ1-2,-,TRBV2,TGTGCCAGCAGCAAGACTGCTAACTATGGCTACACCTTC,CASSKTANYGYTF
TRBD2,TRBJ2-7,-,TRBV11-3,TGTGCCAGCAGCACGACTAGCGGCGCCTCCTACGAGCAGTACTTC,CASSTTSGASYEQYF
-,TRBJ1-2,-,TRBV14,TGTGCCAGCAGCCTTTTCGGGGGGCTCAGCTATGGCTACACCTTC,CASSLFGGLSYGYTF
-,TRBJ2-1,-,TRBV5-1,TGCGCCAGCAGCTTGTTGAGCGGCGGGATAACCTACAATGAGCAGTTCTTC,CASSLLSGGITYNEQFF
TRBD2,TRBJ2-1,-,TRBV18,TGTGCCAGCTCACCCGTCCTAGCGGGAGGTAGCAATGAGCAGTTCTTC,CASSPVLAGGSNEQFF
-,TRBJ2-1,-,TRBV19,TGTGCCAGTAGACCGAATTCCGAGTACAATGAGCAGTTCTTC,CASRPNSEYNEQFF
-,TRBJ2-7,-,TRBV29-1,TGCAGCGTTGAAGTGGGGCAGGGTGGCTACGAGCAGTACTTC,CSVEVGQGGYEQYF
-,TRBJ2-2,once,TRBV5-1,TGCGCCAGCAGCTTACAAGTGCGAGGGAACACCGGGGAGCTGTTTTTT,CASSLQVRGNTGELFF
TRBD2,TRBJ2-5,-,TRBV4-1,TGCGCCAGCAGCCAAGACCCTAGCGGGGAGACCCAGTACTTC,CASSQDPSGETQYF
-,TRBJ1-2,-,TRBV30,TGTGCCTGGAGTATCCGGGCATTTCCTGCGGGGCTCTATGGCTACACCTTC,CAWSIRAFPAGLYGYTF